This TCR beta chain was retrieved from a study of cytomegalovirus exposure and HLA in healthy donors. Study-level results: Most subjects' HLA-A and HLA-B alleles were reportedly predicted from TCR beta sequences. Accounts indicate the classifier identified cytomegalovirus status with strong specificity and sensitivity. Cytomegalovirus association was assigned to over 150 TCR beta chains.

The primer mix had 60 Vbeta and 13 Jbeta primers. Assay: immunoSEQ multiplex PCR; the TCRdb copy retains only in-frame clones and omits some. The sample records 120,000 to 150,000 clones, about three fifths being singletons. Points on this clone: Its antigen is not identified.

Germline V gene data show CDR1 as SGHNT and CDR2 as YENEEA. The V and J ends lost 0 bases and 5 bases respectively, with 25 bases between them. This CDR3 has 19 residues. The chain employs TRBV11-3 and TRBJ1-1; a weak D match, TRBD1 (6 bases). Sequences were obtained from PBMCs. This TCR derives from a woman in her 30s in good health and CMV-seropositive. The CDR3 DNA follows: TGTGCCAGCAGCTTAGAAGGGGGAGGGAGAGGGTCCGGGAGGACTGAAGCTTTCTTT. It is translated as CASSLEGGGRGSGRTEAFF.